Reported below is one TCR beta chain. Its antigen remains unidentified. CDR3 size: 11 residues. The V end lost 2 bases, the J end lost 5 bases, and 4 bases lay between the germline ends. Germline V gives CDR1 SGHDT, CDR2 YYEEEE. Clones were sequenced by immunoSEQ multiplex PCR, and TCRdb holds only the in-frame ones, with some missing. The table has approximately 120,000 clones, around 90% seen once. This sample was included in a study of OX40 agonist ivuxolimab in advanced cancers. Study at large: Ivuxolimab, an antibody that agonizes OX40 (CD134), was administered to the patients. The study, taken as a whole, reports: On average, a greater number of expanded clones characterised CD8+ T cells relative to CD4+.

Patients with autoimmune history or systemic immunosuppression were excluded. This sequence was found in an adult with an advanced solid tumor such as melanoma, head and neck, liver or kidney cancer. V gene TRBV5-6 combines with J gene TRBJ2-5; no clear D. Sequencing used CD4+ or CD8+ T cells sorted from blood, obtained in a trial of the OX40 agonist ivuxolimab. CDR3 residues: CASSFRETQYF. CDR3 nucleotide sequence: TGTGCCAGCAGCTTCCGGGAGACCCAGTACTTC. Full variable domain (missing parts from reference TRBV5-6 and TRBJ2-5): DAGVTQSPTHLIKTRGQQVTLRCSPKSGHDTVSWYQQALGQGPQFIFQYYEEEERQRGNFPDRFSGHQFPNYSSELNVNALLLGDSALYLCASSFRETQYFGPGTRLLVL.